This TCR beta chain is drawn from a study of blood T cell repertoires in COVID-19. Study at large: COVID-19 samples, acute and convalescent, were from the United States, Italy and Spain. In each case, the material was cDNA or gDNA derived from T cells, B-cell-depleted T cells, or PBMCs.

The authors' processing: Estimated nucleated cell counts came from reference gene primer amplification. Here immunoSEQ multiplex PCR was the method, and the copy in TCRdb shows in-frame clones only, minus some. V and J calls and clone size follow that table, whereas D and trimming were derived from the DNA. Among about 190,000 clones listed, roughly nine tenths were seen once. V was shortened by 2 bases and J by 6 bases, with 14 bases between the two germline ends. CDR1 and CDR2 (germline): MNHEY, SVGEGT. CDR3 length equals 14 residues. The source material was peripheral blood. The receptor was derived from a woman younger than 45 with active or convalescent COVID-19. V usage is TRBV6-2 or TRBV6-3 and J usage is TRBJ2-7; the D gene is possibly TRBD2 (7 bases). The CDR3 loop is CASSYGGAPREQYF. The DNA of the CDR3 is TGTGCCAGCAGTTACGGGGGGGCCCCCCGCGAGCAGTACTTC.